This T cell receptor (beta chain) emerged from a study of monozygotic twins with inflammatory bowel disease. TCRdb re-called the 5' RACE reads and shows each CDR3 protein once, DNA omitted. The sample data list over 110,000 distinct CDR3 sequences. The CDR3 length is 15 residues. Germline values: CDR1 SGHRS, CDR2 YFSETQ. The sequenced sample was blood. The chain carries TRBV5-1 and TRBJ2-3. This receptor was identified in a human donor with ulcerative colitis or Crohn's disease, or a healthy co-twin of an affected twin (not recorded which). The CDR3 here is CASSPTRMVEDTQYF.